The 30 T cell receptor beta chains below all came from one sample that was sequenced in a study of cytomegalovirus exposure and HLA in healthy donors. 60 Vbeta and 13 Jbeta primers were used in PCR. TCRdb keeps only in-frame clones here, not all; method: immunoSEQ multiplex PCR. The sample carries 100,000 to 150,000 clones, 80% recorded once. The sequencing input was PBMCs. The receptors come from a middle-aged man in good health and CMV-seronegative.

This clone came up once. The chain uses TRBV7-6 and TRBJ1-1; 7 nucleotides agree with TRBD1. Per the germline V gene, CDR1 is SGHVS and CDR2 is FNYEAQ. The CDR3 length is 15 residues. V trimming: 1 base; J trimming: 5 bases; junction bases outside the gene matches: 7. The CDR3 sequence is CASSLVEGAVTEAFF. The CDR3 region has the DNA TGTGCCAGCAGCTTAGTGGAGGGGGCGGTAACTGAAGCTTTCTTT.

The chain has TRBV5-1 and TRBJ1-1, with a possible D match to TRBD1 (6 bases). The CDR3 is made up of 16 amino acids. Germline V gene sequence: CDR1 SGHRS, CDR2 YFSETQ. The V end was cut by 2 bases, the J end by 1 base, with 15 bases between. The CDR3 loop reads CASSFVGRGKNTEAFF. CDR3 coding DNA: TGCGCCAGCAGCTTTGTCGGCAGGGGTAAGAACACTGAAGCTTTCTTT.

Here the CDR3 reads CASSLAGGETQYF. CDR3 DNA sequence: TGTGCCAGCTCCCTGGCCGGGGGAGAGACCCAGTACTTC. The genes are TRBV7-3 and TRBJ2-5; D is possibly TRBD2 (6 bases). Germline loops: CDR1 SGHTA, CDR2 FQGTGA. CDR3 length equals 13 residues. Trimming cost V 8 bases and J 4 bases, with 14 bases left between them.

The chain joins TRBV6-1 to TRBJ1-5; 7 bases line up with TRBD1. V was clipped by 4 bases and J by 1 base; unmatched bases: 7. Germline V gives CDR1 MNHNS, CDR2 SASEGT. The CDR3 runs 16 residues. CDR3 DNA: TGTGCCAGCAGTGGAGAGCCACAGGGGAGCAATCAGCCCCAGCATTTT. This gives the protein CASSGEPQGSNQPQHF.

This chain links TRBV7-7 with TRBJ2-3; 12 bases agree with TRBD2. V was clipped by 5 bases and J by 9 bases; unmatched bases: 6. Per germline, CDR1 SSHAT and CDR2 FNYEAQ (reference sequence). The CDR3 has 14 amino acids. CDR3 nucleotides: TGTGCCAGCAGCCGACTAGCGGGAGAGTCCACGCAGTATTTT. It encodes CASSRLAGESTQYF.

The chain uses TRBV7-9 and TRBJ2-5; weak D call: TRBD1 (5 bases). The CDR3 is 12 amino acids. V gave up 10 bases and J gave up 4 bases, with 13 bases separating them. From germline, CDR1 is SEHNR and CDR2 FQNEAQ (reference sequence). Here the CDR3 reads CATRARGETQYF. In DNA, the CDR3 is TGTGCCACCAGGGCTAGGGGAGAGACCCAGTACTTC.

This chain links TRBV7-9 with TRBJ1-6, with D uncertain. V gave up 5 bases and J gave up 3 bases, with 11 bases separating them. The CDR3 is 15 residues long. The V gene's germline CDR1 is SEHNR and CDR2 FQNEAQ (reference sequence). CDR3 in amino acids: CASSPVLVYNSPLHF. Here the CDR3 DNA reads TGTGCCAGCAGCCCCGTATTAGTCTATAATTCACCCCTCCACTTT.

This clone appeared a few times. CDR3: CASSLLTTNEKLFF. In DNA, the CDR3 is TGCGCCAGCAGCTTGCTTACAACTAATGAAAAACTGTTTTTT. The genes are TRBV5-1 and TRBJ1-4; D ambiguous. Trimming took off 1 base at V and 0 bases at J, with 4 bases between the two ends. Looked up from germline, CDR1 is SGHRS and CDR2 is YFSETQ. The CDR3 consists of 14 residues.

This clone was found once. The chain carries TRBV5-4 and TRBJ2-3, with 9 bases fitting TRBD2. The junction had 2 bases not matched to a gene; V was cut back by 0 bases and J by 0 bases. CDR3 length: 16 residues. CDR1 and CDR2 from the germline V gene are SGHNT and YYREEE (reference sequence). Here the CDR3 DNA reads TGTGCCAGCAGCTTGGGCGGGAGGGAAAGCACAGATACGCAGTATTTT. Amino acids: CASSLGGRESTDTQYF.

This clone was counted once. The chain employs TRBV18 and TRBJ2-3; TRBD2 aligns across 7 bases. Trimming removed 0 bases from V and 2 bases from J; junction bases left unmatched: 8. From germline, CDR1 is KGHSH and CDR2 LQKENI. The CDR3 runs 17 residues. The CDR3 is CASSPPGGSTATDTQYF. CDR3 DNA: TGTGCCAGCTCACCACCGGGGGGGTCAACGGCCACAGATACGCAGTATTTT.

This chain uses TRBV4-1 with TRBJ2-6; 8 bases map to TRBD2. This CDR3 has 18 residues. Germline values: CDR1 MGHRA, CDR2 YSYEKL. The junction had 11 bases not matched to a gene; V was cut back by 4 bases and J by 3 bases. The CDR3 is CASSLLSGGAFGANVLTF. The CDR3 DNA sequence: TGCGCCAGCAGCCTCCTGTCCGGGGGGGCGTTTGGGGCCAACGTCCTGACTTTC.

This sequence joins TRBV11-3 and TRBJ2-3; D might be TRBD1 (5 bases). Germline assignment: CDR1 SGHNT and CDR2 YENEEA. The V end lost 5 bases, the J end lost 2 bases, and 11 bases lay between the germline ends. CDR3 length: 14 residues. The CDR3 loop reads CASSAGPPTDTQYF. CDR3 nucleotides: TGTGCCAGCAGCGCAGGGCCCCCCACAGATACGCAGTATTTT.

The V call is TRBV6-5, the J call TRBJ2-1; the D gene is possibly TRBD1 (5 bases). The CDR3 spans 14 residues. The V gene lost 5 bases and the J gene lost 0 bases, with 8 bases spanning the gap. Germline V CDR1 and CDR2: MNHEY, SVGAGI. The DNA of the CDR3 is TGTGCCAGCAGTAGGGGTGACTCCTACAATGAGCAGTTCTTC. It specifies CASSRGDSYNEQFF.

The chain has TRBV2 and TRBJ2-5; 7 bases are a match to TRBD2. This CDR3 has 15 amino acids. J was trimmed by 5 bases and V by 8 bases; bases with no gene match: 14. CDR1 and CDR2 (germline): SNHLY, FYNNEI. DNA for the CDR3: TGTGCCAGCCTTAACAGCGGGGTCACTGGGGAGACCCAGTACTTC. This sequence encodes CASLNSGVTGETQYF.

The chain has TRBV6-5 and TRBJ1-2; a possible D gene is TRBD1 (6 bases). Trimming shortened V by 5 bases and J by 2 bases, and 9 bases separated the two germline ends. This CDR3 region has 13 residues. Germline values: CDR1 MNHEY, CDR2 SVGAGI. The CDR3 loop reads CASSTGMNYGYTF. The CDR3 region has the DNA TGTGCCAGCAGTACAGGGATGAACTATGGCTACACCTTC.

The genes are TRBV5-6 and TRBJ2-7, with a weak D call TRBD2 (6 bases). V lost 4 bases to trimming and J lost 1 base, with 9 bases between them. This CDR3 contains 13 residues. CDR1 is SGHDT, CDR2 YYEEEE, per germline. CDR3 sequence reads: CASSPGVSYEQYF. CDR3 nucleotides: TGTGCCAGCAGCCCGGGGGTATCCTACGAGCAGTACTTC.

The chain carries TRBV11-2 and TRBJ2-1, with TRBD2 matching 7 bases. The germline gives CDR1 SGHAT, CDR2 FQNNGV. This CDR3 contains 15 residues. J gave up 7 bases and V 3 bases, and 9 bases lay outside the gene matches. The CDR3 spells CASSFTGTISNEQFF. The CDR3 DNA reads TGTGCCAGCAGCTTTACCGGGACTATCAGTAATGAGCAGTTCTTC.

The chain joins TRBV6-1 to TRBJ2-1; D possibly corresponds to TRBD1 (5 bases). This CDR3 spans 12 amino acids. Germline V gene lookup returns CDR1 MNHNS and CDR2 SASEGT. The V and J ends lost 4 bases and 7 bases respectively, with 8 bases between them. Written as DNA, the CDR3 is TGTGCCAGCAGTGTGACAGTTAATGAGCAGTTCTTC. Its translation is CASSVTVNEQFF.

The chain is built from TRBV10-3 and TRBJ2-1, with 10 bases that match TRBD2. Trimming removed 5 bases from V and 7 bases from J; junction bases left unmatched: 8. Germline CDR1 ENHRY, CDR2 SYGVKD. This CDR3 region has 15 residues. CDR3 DNA: TGTGCCATCAGTAAAGACCAGGGACTAGCGAATGAGCAGTTCTTC. Its translation: CAISKDQGLANEQFF.

This clone has just one count. V usage is TRBV27 and J usage is TRBJ2-7; tentative D call: TRBD1 (5 bases). Germline CDR1 and CDR2: MNHEY and SMNVEV (reference sequence). Trimming left V 7 bases short and J 6 bases short, with 13 bases between. CDR3 length equals 12 residues. The CDR3 is CASKGAPGEQYF. The CDR3 DNA is TGTGCCAGCAAAGGGGCGCCCGGCGAGCAGTACTTC.

The chain carries TRBV27 and TRBJ2-5; TRBD2 matches at 9 bases. The ends lost 6 bases at V and 1 base at J; junction bases unmatched: 6. CDR1 and CDR2 (germline): MNHEY, SMNVEV (reference sequence). The CDR3 is 15 residues long. The CDR3 here is CASRRQTSGQETQYF. CDR3 nucleotides: TGTGCCAGCAGGCGTCAGACTAGCGGCCAAGAGACCCAGTACTTC.

This rearrangement joins TRBV7-3 to TRBJ2-1; 8 positions match TRBD1. The length of the CDR3 is 15 residues. Unmatched junction bases numbered 3, after V lost 2 bases and J lost 3 bases. CDR1 and CDR2 from the germline V gene are SGHTA and FQGTGA. This CDR3 is CASSLGTGLYNEQFF. The CDR3 DNA reads as TGTGCCAGCAGCTTAGGGACAGGCCTCTACAATGAGCAGTTCTTC.

The chain uses TRBV28 and TRBJ2-7; maybe TRBD2 (5 bases). This CDR3 has 12 residues. Germline CDR1 MDHEN, CDR2 SYDVKM. Trimming took 5 bases from V and 3 from J, leaving 8 bases between them. The CDR3 reads CASSSGNYEQYF. The DNA for the CDR3 is TGTGCCAGCAGTAGCGGCAACTACGAGCAGTACTTC.

The chain employs TRBV27 and TRBJ2-1; D may be TRBD2 (6 bases). The CDR3 extends over 15 amino acids. Trimming removed 8 bases at V and 4 bases at J, with 18 bases between. Germline V CDR1 and CDR2: MNHEY, SMNVEV (reference sequence). This CDR3 is CASHVGRGLYNEQFF. Here the CDR3 DNA reads TGTGCCAGCCACGTCGGGAGAGGGCTTTACAATGAGCAGTTCTTC.

This clone has only a few counts. The chain joins TRBV12-5 to TRBJ2-1, with 11 bases fitting TRBD2. V trimming: 1 base; J trimming: 10 bases; junction bases outside the gene matches: 6. The V gene's germline CDR1 is LGHNT and CDR2 FRNRAP. This CDR3 has 15 amino acids. Written as DNA, the CDR3 is TGTGCTAGTGGTTTGGGACAACTAGCGGGAGACGAGCAGTTCTTC. Encoded protein: CASGLGQLAGDEQFF.

The DNA for the CDR3 is TGTGCCAGCAGTTCGACAGTTGACACTGAAGCTTTCTTT. This codes for CASSSTVDTEAFF. The chain joins TRBV28 to TRBJ1-1, with a weak D call TRBD1 (5 bases). Germline CDR1 and CDR2: MDHEN and SYDVKM. This CDR3 has 13 residues. V was pared by 4 bases and J by 3 bases, with 9 bases between.

The chain couples TRBV2 to TRBJ2-3; TRBD2 aligns across 8 bases. J lost 5 bases, V lost 4 bases, and 35 bases had no gene match. Germline lookup yields CDR1 SNHLY and CDR2 FYNNEI. The CDR3 runs to 24 residues. Written as DNA, the CDR3 is TGTGCCAGCAGTGTTGGTGTCCAGCGGGGGCCGGGCCGGGCGACGGGAGGGCCGATAGATACGCAGTATTTT. This encodes CASSVGVQRGPGRATGGPIDTQYF.

The rearrangement links TRBV29-1 to TRBJ2-3, with TRBD2 identical over 11 bases. The CDR3 sequence is 14 residues long. Germline lookup yields CDR1 SQVTM and CDR2 ANQGSEA. Trimming removed 7 bases from V and 2 bases from J; junction bases left unmatched: 5. CDR3 sequence reads: CSGGLADPTDTQYF. CDR3 bases: TGCAGCGGGGGACTAGCGGACCCCACAGATACGCAGTATTTT.

The rearrangement joins TRBV7-3 to TRBJ2-1; TRBD1 agrees at 8 bases. The CDR3 extends over 16 amino acids. Germline values: CDR1 SGHTA, CDR2 FQGTGA. With 1 base clipped from V and 2 bases from J, the junction kept 4 bases outside the gene matches. This chain's CDR3 is CASSLRGTGTYNEQFF. The CDR3 bases are TGTGCCAGCAGCTTAAGGGGGACAGGTACCTACAATGAGCAGTTCTTC.

This chain joins TRBV5-1 and TRBJ2-1, with 7 bases matching TRBD2. This CDR3 spans 14 amino acids. V lost 5 bases and J lost 1; bases outside the gene matches: 3. CDR1 is SGHRS and CDR2 is YFSETQ in the germline V gene. The CDR3 nucleotides are TGCGCCAGCAGTCGGGAGGTGTCCTACAATGAGCAGTTCTTC. It codes for CASSREVSYNEQFF.